The present TCR beta chain was sequenced within a study of blood T cell repertoires in COVID-19. V shed 5 bases and J shed 4 bases, with 8 bases lying between them. Germline assignment: CDR1 SEHNR and CDR2 FQNEAQ (reference sequence). The CDR3 runs 12 residues. Generated by immunoSEQ multiplex PCR, the TCRdb table keeps only in-frame clones and is missing some. In the table there are around 260,000 clones, around 89% of which are singletons. Sequenced: peripheral blood. This TCR derives from a young man with acute or convalescent COVID-19. The gene calls are TRBV7-9 and TRBJ2-5; no clear D gene. This chain's CDR3 is CASSLSRETQYF. CDR3 in DNA: TGTGCCAGCAGCCTATCAAGAGAGACCCAGTACTTC.